The rows below give T cell receptor beta chains drawn from one sample of a study of low-dose radiotherapy and immunotherapy resistance in tumors. MiXCR, run by TCRdb on the reads, gives a single entry per CDR3 protein. Here the sample spans tens of thousands of distinct CDR3 sequences, more than 20% being singletons. Sequencing was performed on PBMCs, taken after low-dose radiotherapy plus immunotherapy. The receptors here all came from a female donor with ovarian cancer. The CDR3 runs from the conserved cysteine through the conserved F or W. The order of the fields is clone size, V gene, D gene, J gene, CDR3 DNA, CDR3 protein. D genes are given only for firm matches. The listing skips clone size in some rows; elsewhere it reads once, few, many or a size class.

size: .
V: TRBV15
D: .
J: TRBJ2-1
DNA: TGTGCCACCAGCGGTCCGGGACTTCCAGACGATAGTCTGTTCTTC
CDR3: CATSGPGLPDDSLFF

size: .
V: TRBV6-5
D: .
J: TRBJ2-7
DNA: TGTGCCACCTGGTCCGGCTCCTACGAGCAGTACTTC
CDR3: CATWSGSYEQYF

size: many
V: TRBV30
D: TRBD1
J: TRBJ2-6
DNA: TGTGCCTGGTACCGGGACAGGGGTTCCTCTGGGGCCAACGTCCTGACTTTC
CDR3: CAWYRDRGSSGANVLTF

size: many
V: TRBV21-1
D: .
J: TRBJ2-3
DNA: TGTGCCAGCAGCAAAGACGGGGGAACAGATACGCAGTATTTT
CDR3: CASSKDGGTDTQYF

size: .
V: TRBV29-1
D: .
J: TRBJ2-7
DNA: TGCAGCGTTGGTGAGAACCGCGCCTACGAGCAGTACTTC
CDR3: CSVGENRAYEQYF

size: many
V: TRBV29-1
D: .
J: TRBJ1-2
DNA: TGCAGCGGGGTGGGGGCTGGAGGCTACACCTTC
CDR3: CSGVGAGGYTF

size: medium-sized
V: TRBV5-1
D: .
J: TRBJ2-7
DNA: TGTGCCAGCAGCTTGGGCGGGTACGAGCAGTACTTC
CDR3: CASSLGGYEQYF

size: medium-sized
V: TRBV6-1
D: TRBD1
J: TRBJ1-1
DNA: TGTGCCAGCAGTGACCGGACAGGGGCCTCGAACACTGAAGCTTTCTTT
CDR3: CASSDRTGASNTEAFF

size: many
V: TRBV6-6
D: TRBD1
J: TRBJ2-7
DNA: TGTGCCAGCAGTTCCACTGACAGGGCCCCCTACGAGCAGTACTTC
CDR3: CASSSTDRAPYEQYF

size: medium-sized
V: TRBV28
D: TRBD2
J: TRBJ2-7
DNA: TGTGCCAGCAGTCGTCCCGGCGGCGGGGGGGGAGAGCAGTACTTC
CDR3: CASSRPGGGGGEQYF

size: .
V: TRBV9
D: TRBD2
J: TRBJ2-5
DNA: TGTGCCAGCAGCGTAGCTGCTAGCGGGGGATTAGGAGAGACCCAGTACTTC
CDR3: CASSVAASGGLGETQYF

size: many
V: TRBV7-3
D: TRBD2
J: TRBJ2-1
DNA: TGTGCCAGCAGCCATAGAAGAAAGACTCCGGGACTAGCGGAAAGCTCCTACAATGAGCAGTTCTTC
CDR3: CASSHRRKTPGLAESSYNEQFF

size: many
V: TRBV6-2/TRBV6-3
D: .
J: TRBJ2-2
DNA: TGTGCCAGCACCAAGGGTTGGGATCCCGGGGAGCTGTTTTTT
CDR3: CASTKGWDPGELFF

size: .
V: TRBV5-1
D: .
J: TRBJ2-3
DNA: TGCGCCAGCAGCTGGCCCGTTCGAGCGGCTAGCACAGATACGCAGTATTTT
CDR3: CASSWPVRAASTDTQYF

size: many
V: TRBV28
D: .
J: TRBJ1-5
DNA: TGTGCCAGCAGTGCCTCACATGGCCGAGGGCAGCCCCAGCATTTT
CDR3: CASSASHGRGQPQHF

size: .
V: TRBV5-1
D: .
J: TRBJ2-1
DNA: TGCGCCAGCACGACGATCGGCGGTTCCGAGCAGTTCTTC
CDR3: CASTTIGGSEQFF

size: medium-sized
V: TRBV4-1
D: .
J: TRBJ2-1
DNA: TGCGCCAGCAGCCAAGTTGGGCTAGCTGGCCATGAGCAGTTCTTC
CDR3: CASSQVGLAGHEQFF